This TCR beta chain is drawn from a study of tumor-infiltrating lymphocytes in primary liver carcinoma. Production of TCR beta cDNA used around 500 ng total RNA together with a constant-region primer. Employing slightly modified ARM-PCR, three nested multiplex PCR rounds were run, and these gave rise to the TCR beta libraries. TCRdb re-called the multiplex PCR reads through MiXCR, storing one row per CDR3 protein. The data contain hundreds of thousands of distinct CDR3 sequences, about 60% of them singletons. Unsorted whole blood yielded blood RNA, and germline DNA was extracted as well. The clonotype comes from a middle-aged man with primary liver carcinoma and hepatitis B virus infection. The sequenced sample was peripheral blood.

The CDR3 spells CARGDMLPKNIQYF. Written as DNA, the CDR3 is TGTGCCAGAGGGGACATGCTTCCCAAAAACATTCAGTACTTC. The chain combines TRBV19 with TRBJ2-4; possibly TRBD1 for D (6 bases). V was clipped by 9 bases and J by 2 bases, with 14 bases between them. The germline V gene has CDR1 LNHDA and CDR2 SQIVND (reference sequence). The CDR3 sequence is 14 residues long. Variable domain in full (rest from reference TRBV19 and TRBJ2-4): DGGITQSPKYLFRKEGQNVTLSCEQNLNHDAMYWYRQDPGQGLRLIYYSQIVNDFQKGDIAEGYSVSREKKESFPLTVTSAQKNPTAFYLCARGDMLPKNIQYFGAGTRLSVL.